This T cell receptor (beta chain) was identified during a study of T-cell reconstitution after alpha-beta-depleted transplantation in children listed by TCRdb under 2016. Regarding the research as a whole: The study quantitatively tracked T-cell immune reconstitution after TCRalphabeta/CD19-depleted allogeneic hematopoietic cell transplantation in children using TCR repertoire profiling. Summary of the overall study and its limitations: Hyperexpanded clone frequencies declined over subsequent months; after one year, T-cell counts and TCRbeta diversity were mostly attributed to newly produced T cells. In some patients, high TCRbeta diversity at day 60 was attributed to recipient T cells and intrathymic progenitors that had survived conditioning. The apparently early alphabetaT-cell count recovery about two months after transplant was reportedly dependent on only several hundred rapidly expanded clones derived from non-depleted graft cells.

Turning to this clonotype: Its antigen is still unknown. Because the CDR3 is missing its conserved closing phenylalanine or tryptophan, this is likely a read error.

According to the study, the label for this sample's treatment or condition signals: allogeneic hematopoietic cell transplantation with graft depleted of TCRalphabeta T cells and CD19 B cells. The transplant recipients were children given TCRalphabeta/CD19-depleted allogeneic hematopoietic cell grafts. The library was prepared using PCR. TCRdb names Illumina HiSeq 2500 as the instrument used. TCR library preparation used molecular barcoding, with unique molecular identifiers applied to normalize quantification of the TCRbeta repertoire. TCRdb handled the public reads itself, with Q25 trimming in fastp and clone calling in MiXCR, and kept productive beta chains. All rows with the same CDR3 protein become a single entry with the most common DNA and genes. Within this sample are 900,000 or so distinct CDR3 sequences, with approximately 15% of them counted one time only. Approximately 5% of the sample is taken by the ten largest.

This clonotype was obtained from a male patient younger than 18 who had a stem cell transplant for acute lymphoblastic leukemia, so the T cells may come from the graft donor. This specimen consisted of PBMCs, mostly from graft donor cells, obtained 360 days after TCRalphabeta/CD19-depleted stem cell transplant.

The CDR3 protein sequence reads: CAWSPVREWENEQFC. The base sequence is TGTGCCTGGAGTCCTGTACGGGAGTGGGAGAATGAGCAGTTCTGC. The chain uses TRBV30 and TRBJ2-1; a tentative D match to TRBD2 spans 6 bases. CDR1 and CDR2, looked up from the germline V gene (reference sequence), are GTSNPN and SVGIG. The CDR3 adds up to 15 amino acids, both ends counted. The read is trimmed to its CDR3 DNA, 45 bases read in frame from base 1. Trimming costs V 2 bases and J 7 bases, and their ends lie 18 bases apart.